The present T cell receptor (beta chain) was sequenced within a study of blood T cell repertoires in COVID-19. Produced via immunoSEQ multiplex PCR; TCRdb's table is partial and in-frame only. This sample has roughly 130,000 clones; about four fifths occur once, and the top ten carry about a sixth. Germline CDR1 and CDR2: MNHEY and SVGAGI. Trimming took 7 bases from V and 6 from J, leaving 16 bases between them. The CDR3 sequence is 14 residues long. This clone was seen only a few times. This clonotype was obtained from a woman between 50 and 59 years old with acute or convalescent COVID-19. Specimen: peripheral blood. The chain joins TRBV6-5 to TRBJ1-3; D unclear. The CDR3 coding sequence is TGTGCCAGCACCCAGGAGGCTTGGGAAAACACCATATATTTT. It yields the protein CASTQEAWENTIYF.